This paragraph covers one T cell receptor beta chain sequence. The method was immunoSEQ multiplex PCR; TCRdb's version includes in-frame clones alone and lacks a portion of them. The data hold about 69,000 clones, with 94% observed a single time. This specimen comes from a study of cytomegalovirus exposure and HLA in healthy donors. The J segment lost 7 bases and the V segment lost 5 bases, leaving 6 bases of the junction unmatched. CDR3 length: 15 residues. CDR1 and CDR2 from the germline V gene are SGHAT and FQNNGV. The sequenced sample was PBMCs. The chain uses TRBV11-2 and TRBJ1-5, with 12 bases lining up with TRBD1. This clonotype was obtained from a woman aged 18-29 years in good health and CMV-seronegative. CDR3 in DNA: TGTGCCAGCAGCCGAGGGACAGGGGGCTGGCAGCCCCAGCATTTT. It yields the protein CASSRGTGGWQPQHF.